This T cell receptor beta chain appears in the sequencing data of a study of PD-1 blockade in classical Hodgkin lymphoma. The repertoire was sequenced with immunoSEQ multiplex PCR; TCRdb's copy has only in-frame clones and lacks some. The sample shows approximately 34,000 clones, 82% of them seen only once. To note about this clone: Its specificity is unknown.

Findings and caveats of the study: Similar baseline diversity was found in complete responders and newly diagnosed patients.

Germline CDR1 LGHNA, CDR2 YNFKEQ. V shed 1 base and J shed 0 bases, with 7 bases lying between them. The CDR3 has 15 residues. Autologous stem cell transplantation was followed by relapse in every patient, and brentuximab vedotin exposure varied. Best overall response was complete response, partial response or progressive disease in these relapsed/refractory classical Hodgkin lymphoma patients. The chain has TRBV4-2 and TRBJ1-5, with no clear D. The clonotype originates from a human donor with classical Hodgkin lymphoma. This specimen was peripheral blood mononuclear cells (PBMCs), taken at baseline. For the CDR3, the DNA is TGTGCCAGCAGCCAAGCGACACTTAGCAATCAGCCCCAGCATTTT. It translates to CASSQATLSNQPQHF.